Shown below are 18 T cell receptor beta chains from a single sample sequenced in a study of response to subunit inactivated influenza vaccine. TCRdb called the RT-PCR reads again in MiXCR, with one record for every CDR3 protein. The table has a few hundred thousand distinct CDR3 sequences, approximately 15% seen once. The material was PBMCs from blood, obtained approximately 13 days after vaccination. The receptors originated from a man aged 50 to 59 who received an inactivated influenza vaccine.

This clonotype was counted only a few times. The chain has TRBV6-6 and TRBJ1-5; D unresolved. The germline V and J ends were trimmed by 2 bases and 3 bases, with 5 bases remaining between them. CDR3 length equals 13 residues. Germline V gives CDR1 MNHNY, CDR2 SVGAGI (reference sequence). In nucleotides, the CDR3 is TGTGCCAGCAGTTACGAGGCCAATCAGCCCCAGCATTTT. Protein sequence: CASSYEANQPQHF.

This clonotype was seen at least ten times. This chain links TRBV6-2 or TRBV6-3 with TRBJ1-1; 11 nucleotides agree with TRBD1. Germline CDR1 and CDR2: MNHEY and SVGEGT. The length of the CDR3 is 14 residues. The ends lost 7 bases at V and 4 bases at J; junction bases unmatched: 5. DNA for the CDR3: TGTGCCAGCACAGAGGACAGGGGGCCCACTGAAGCTTTCTTT. This gives the protein CASTEDRGPTEAFF.

This clonotype showed up just a few times. The chain is built from TRBV9 and TRBJ2-2; possible D gene TRBD2, 5 bases. V lost 3 bases and J lost 7, with 16 bases in between. Germline V gene sequence: CDR1 SGDLS, CDR2 YYNGEE. This CDR3 has 15 amino acids. CDR3 DNA sequence: TGTGCCAGCAGCGAGACCGAGAGGGCCGTCGGGGAGCTGTTTTTT. This sequence encodes CASSETERAVGELFF.

The rearrangement joins TRBV28 to TRBJ1-4; 10 bases align to TRBD1. This CDR3 spans 17 amino acids. V trimming: 2 bases; J trimming: 6 bases; junction bases outside the gene matches: 9. Germline V gene sequence: CDR1 MDHEN, CDR2 SYDVKM. The CDR3 loop is CASSLNRIGQGDEKLFF. CDR3 DNA sequence: TGTGCCAGCAGTTTAAATCGAATTGGACAGGGGGATGAAAAACTGTTTTTT.

This clonotype has just a few counts. The gene calls are TRBV6-5 and TRBJ2-1; 10 bases map to TRBD1. CDR3 size: 15 residues. With V trimmed by 5 bases and J by 8 bases, 9 bases remained unmatched. Germline V gene data show CDR1 as MNHEY and CDR2 as SVGAGI. This CDR3 reads CASSNGQGVVDEQFF. CDR3 in DNA: TGTGCCAGCAGTAACGGACAGGGGGTCGTCGATGAGCAGTTCTTC.

The CDR3 DNA reads TGTGCCAGCAGCTTAGATTTCCGGCGGGACCGCCCTAAGTACTTC. Translated: CASSLDFRRDRPKYF. The chain links TRBV7-2 to TRBJ2-7, with D possibly being TRBD2 (6 bases). V was cut by 1 base and J by 11 bases, with 21 bases left in between. The CDR3 is made up of 15 amino acids. CDR1 and CDR2 (germline): SGHTA, FQGNSA.

A few counts support this clonotype. The chain links TRBV11-2 to TRBJ2-5; 7 bases are shared with TRBD1. Germline CDR1 is SGHAT and CDR2 is FQNNGV. There are 18 residues in the CDR3. After removal of 1 base from V and 4 bases from J, the junction contained 15 bases not matched to a gene. CDR3 bases: TGTGCCAGCAGCTTAGTCCCCCCAGGGTTAGGGGGCGCAGAGACCCAGTACTTC. Translation gives CASSLVPPGLGGAETQYF. The entire variable domain, with the rest obtained from reference TRBV11-2 and TRBJ2-5, is as follows: EAGVAQSPRYKIIEKRQSVAFWCNPISGHATLYWYQQILGQGPKLLIQFQNNGVVDDSQLPKDRFSAERLKGVDSTLKIQPAKLEDSAVYLCASSLVPPGLGGAETQYFGPGTRLLVL.

This clonotype has ten or more counts. The V call is TRBV29-1, the J call TRBJ2-2; TRBD2 matches at 10 bases. The germline V gene has CDR1 SQVTM and CDR2 ANQGSEA. The CDR3 loop spans 14 amino acids. Losses at the gene ends were 6 bases for V and 1 base for J; bases not matched to a gene: 2. The CDR3 is CSVLAGVNTGELFF. The DNA of the CDR3 is TGCAGCGTCCTAGCGGGGGTGAACACCGGGGAGCTGTTTTTT.

This clonotype was observed once. The chain carries TRBV6-5 and TRBJ2-4; D gene unclear. The CDR3 contains 15 residues. The V end was cut by 2 bases, the J end by 7 bases, with 15 bases between. Per germline, CDR1 MNHEY and CDR2 SVGAGI. CDR3 region: CASSYRSVAGNIQYF. The CDR3 DNA follows: TGTGCCAGCAGTTACCGGTCGGTAGCCGGGAACATTCAGTACTTC.

The chain has TRBV28 and TRBJ2-3; no clear D gene. V was clipped by 10 bases and J by 0 bases, with 17 bases between them. Germline CDR1 and CDR2: MDHEN and SYDVKM. This CDR3 comprises 15 residues. CDR3 protein: CATKPQLPSTDTQYF. As DNA, the CDR3 is TGTGCCACTAAACCTCAATTACCTAGCACAGATACGCAGTATTTT.

The chain recombines TRBV3-1 with TRBJ1-1; TRBD1 matches 10 bases. Germline loops: CDR1 LGHDT, CDR2 YNNKEL (reference sequence). The CDR3 totals 13 residues. V was clipped by 4 bases and J by 10 bases; unmatched bases: 6. CDR3 sequence: CASSPGQGGPAFF. For the CDR3, the DNA is TGTGCCAGCAGCCCCGGACAGGGGGGCCCAGCTTTCTTT.

This clonotype was counted between two and nine times. This chain joins TRBV4-3 and TRBJ2-1; the D gene is possibly TRBD2 (5 bases). With 0 bases removed from V and 3 bases from J, the gap between germline ends came to 9 bases. Germline values: CDR1 LGHNA, CDR2 YSLEER. The CDR3 covers 15 residues. In DNA form, the CDR3 reads TGCGCCAGCAGCCAAGATCCCCGGGACTACAATGAGCAGTTCTTC. Translated, it gives CASSQDPRDYNEQFF.

The sample holds a few counts of this clonotype. The genes are TRBV5-1 and TRBJ1-2; D unresolved. Germline CDR1 reads SGHRS; CDR2 reads YFSETQ. The ends were cut back, 4 bases at V and 0 bases at J, with 13 bases in the middle. This CDR3 region has 15 residues. The CDR3 loop reads CASSQDGAANYGYTF. The CDR3 nucleotides are TGCGCCAGCAGCCAGGACGGAGCCGCTAACTATGGCTACACCTTC.

The genes are TRBV7-2 and TRBJ2-1; D perhaps matches TRBD2 (6 bases). The CDR3 sequence is 15 residues long. Per germline, CDR1 SGHTA and CDR2 FQGNSA. V dropped 7 bases and J dropped 9 bases, with 22 bases sitting between them. CDR3 residues: CASKKDAGFGFEQFF. The CDR3 nucleotides are TGTGCCAGCAAAAAGGATGCGGGATTCGGTTTTGAGCAGTTCTTC.

This clonotype was counted a few times. This chain links TRBV12-3 or TRBV12-4 with TRBJ1-1; D might be TRBD1 (5 bases). CDR3 length: 15 amino acids. Deletions cut 6 bases from V and 5 bases from J, with 19 bases between. This chain's CDR3 is CASSQHDGGWTEAFF. DNA for the CDR3: TGTGCCAGCAGCCAACACGACGGGGGGTGGACTGAAGCTTTCTTT.

The genes are TRBV11-2 and TRBJ2-3; D possibly corresponds to TRBD2 (5 bases). The CDR3 is 14 amino acids. Looked up from germline, CDR1 is SGHAT and CDR2 is FQNNGV. V was pared by 5 bases and J by 7 bases, with 16 bases between. The CDR3 DNA sequence: TGTGCCAGCAGCCCAAGACGGGATTCTTATACGCAGTATTTT. Its translation is CASSPRRDSYTQYF.

The gene calls are TRBV29-1 and TRBJ1-3; D gene ambiguous. The germline CDR1 and CDR2 sequences are SQVTM and ANQGSEA. The CDR3 has 14 amino acids. V gave up 6 bases and J gave up 4 bases, with 16 bases separating them. The CDR3 loop is CSVEPGLQGNTIYF. CDR3 in DNA: TGCAGCGTGGAGCCTGGTCTCCAAGGAAACACCATATATTTT.

The rearrangement uses TRBV20-1 and TRBJ1-2; D may be TRBD1 (5 bases). Germline values: CDR1 DFQATT, CDR2 SNEGSKA (reference sequence). The V end lost 2 bases, the J end lost 6 bases, and 16 bases lay between the germline ends. The CDR3 covers 14 residues. The CDR3 spells CSARRDSSTDGYTF. The CDR3 bases are TGCAGTGCTAGACGGGACTCTAGCACGGATGGCTACACCTTC.